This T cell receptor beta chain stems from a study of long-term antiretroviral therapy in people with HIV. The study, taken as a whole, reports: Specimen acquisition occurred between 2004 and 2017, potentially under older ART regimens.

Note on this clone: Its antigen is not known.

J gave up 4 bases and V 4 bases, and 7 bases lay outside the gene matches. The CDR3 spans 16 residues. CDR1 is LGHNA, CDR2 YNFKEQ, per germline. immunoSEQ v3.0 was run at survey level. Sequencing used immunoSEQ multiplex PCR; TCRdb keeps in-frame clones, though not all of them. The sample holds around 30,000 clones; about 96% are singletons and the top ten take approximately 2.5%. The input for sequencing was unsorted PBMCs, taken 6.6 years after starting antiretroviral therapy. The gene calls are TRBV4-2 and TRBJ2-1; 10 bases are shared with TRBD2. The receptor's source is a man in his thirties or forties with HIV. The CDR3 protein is CASSRTGTSEYNEQFF. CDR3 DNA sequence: TGTGCCAGCAGCCGTACAGGGACTAGCGAGTACAATGAGCAGTTCTTC.